One TCR beta chain is described in this entry. The antigen this receptor binds is unknown. No much larger clone is present one base from it, and per-base qualities are unavailable. This record comes from a study of blood T cell repertoires in COVID-19 (dated by TCRdb to about 2020). Concerning the study at large: Samples from collaborators originated in the United States, Italy and Spain and spanned both the acute and convalescent phases of COVID-19. A de-identified subject ID, COVID-19 status, age in years and sex were almost always included in the sample metadata. A freely available public database, intended as a resource for researchers studying the immune response to SARS-CoV-2, is where the repertoires were released. The prospective study material was composed of cDNA or gDNA derived from T cells, B-cell-depleted T cells, or PBMCs. HLA class I and class II types, where available, came from metadata supplied by the sample provider rather than from assay-based typing. Deeply sampled blood TCRbeta repertoires from subjects exposed to, actively infected with, or recovered from COVID-19 were included in the dataset. Samples were obtained from the ongoing ImmuneRACE study (first 160 participants) and from about 1,300 subjects provided by 6 global collaborators.

The immunoSEQ Assay, a bias-controlled multiplex PCR, was used to amplify TCRbeta CDR3 regions from genomic DNA. The original methods were these. Within the assay, amplification of reference gene primers was used to estimate how many nucleated cells each sample contained. Sequence reads were collapsed and filtered to measure the absolute abundance of every unique TCRbeta CDR3 rearrangement. Productive Simpson clonality was computed per sample as the square root of Simpson's diversity index over productive rearrangements. TCRdb stores this immuneACCESS table with in-frame sequences only. Part of the clones is absent; in the studies checked, under half of the shortfall reflects unresolved V genes, and no reason is known for the rest. That table furnishes V, J and clone size, whereas the DNA furnished D and trimming. Here the sample has 200,000 to 250,000 clones; 83% occur a single time. Clones ranked in the top ten supply nearly 5% of the sample.

Participants in the prospective study were enrolled through a virtual design, were aged 18 to 89 years, and lived in approximately 25 United States geographic areas. Cohort assignment in the prospective study relied on participant-reported clinical history from a screening survey and a study questionnaire. Exposed participants were defined as having been in contact with someone with a PCR-confirmed or clinician-diagnosed COVID-19 case within 2 weeks of study entry. In the prospective study, mobile phlebotomists collected whole blood, serum and a nasopharyngeal or oropharyngeal swab from each participant. Prospective study participants could optionally give additional blood draws and questionnaires over an approximately two-month period. Blood samples from the prospective study were shipped frozen or at room temperature prior to DNA extraction. CDR3 length: 14 amino acids, cysteine to phenylalanine. The kept DNA is CDR3 alone, 42 bases in frame from the first base. The germline V gene (reference sequence) yields LNHDA for CDR1 and SQIVND for CDR2. A distance of 10 bases separates the germline ends of V and J, which lose 3 bases and 4 bases respectively.

Overall study outcomes, separate from this receptor: The amount of clinical and demographic metadata varied by source and participant and was provided uncurated.

The sequence came from a woman aged 45 to 65 who had been exposed to COVID-19. The chain joins TRBV19 to TRBJ1-3, with TRBD1 as a weak D call on 6 bases. The sequenced sample consisted of PBMCs or T cells enriched from blood (not recorded which). The CDR3 protein: CASSIGTSGNTIYF. The DNA sequence is given as TGTGCCAGTAGTATCGGGACATCGGGAAACACCATATATTTT.